This T cell receptor beta chain comes out of a study of cytomegalovirus exposure and HLA in healthy donors. Trimming pared 1 base from V and 2 bases from J, leaving 18 bases between. The CDR3 covers 18 residues. CDR1 and CDR2 (germline): LNHNV, YYDKDF (reference sequence). Use of 60 Vbeta and 13 Jbeta primers characterized the PCR. Assay: immunoSEQ multiplex PCR; the TCRdb copy retains only in-frame clones and omits some. The repertoire consists of around 150,000 clones, with 79% occurring once and the leading ten covering roughly 6%. The chain carries TRBV15 and TRBJ2-1; tentative D call: TRBD2 (7 bases). Source material: PBMCs. This clonotype originated in a man in his forties or fifties in good health and CMV-seropositive. DNA of the CDR3: TGTGCCACCAGCAGAGTTCGAGGGGGGGGAGGGGCCTACAATGAGCAGTTCTTC. This codes for CATSRVRGGGGAYNEQFF.